Below, one T cell receptor beta chain is given with its context. TCRdb's table, derived via immunoSEQ multiplex PCR, lists solely in-frame clones and lacks some. The sample lists around 60,000 clones, 80% to 95% seen once, with 4.3% in the top ten. This sample was included in a study of technical replicates of blood from several donors. The CDR3 has 15 residues. V was clipped by 4 bases and J by 4 bases; unmatched bases: 6. The germline CDR1 and CDR2 sequences are SGDLS and YYNGEE. Sequencing input: PBMCs. The TCR sequence derives from a human donor in good health. Some clones in this sample may be carry-over from other donors' samples. The chain recombines TRBV9 with TRBJ2-5; 11 positions agree with TRBD2. The CDR3 DNA sequence: TGTGCCAGCAGCATTAGCGGGAGGGCCCCAGAGACCCAGTACTTC. Its protein is CASSISGRAPETQYF.